One T cell receptor beta chain is described in this entry. This specimen comes from a study of blood T cell repertoires in COVID-19. Study context: The United States, Italy and Spain supplied acute and convalescent COVID-19 samples. PBMCs, B-cell-depleted T cells, or T cells provided the cDNA or gDNA that made up the material.

V lost 0 bases, J lost 10 bases, and 11 bases lay in between. Germline CDR1 is SGHTS and CDR2 is YDEGEE. This CDR3 is built from 13 residues. Original handling: Estimates of nucleated cell counts were drawn from the amplification of reference gene primers. The protocol was immunoSEQ multiplex PCR, while the TCRdb copy is restricted to in-frame clones and leaves out a portion. V, J and clone size were drawn from that table, and D and trimming were deduced from the DNA. The sample carries around 300,000 clones, approximately 91% recorded once. This sequence originates from a man aged 45 to 65 with acute or convalescent COVID-19. The chain couples TRBV5-8 to TRBJ2-1; D gene uncertain. Sequencing was done on a sample of peripheral blood. The CDR3 region has the DNA TGTGCCAGCAGCTTGGTAAGGCTCAGGGAGCAGTTCTTC. Translated, it gives CASSLVRLREQFF.